A selection of T cell receptor beta chains follows, all from one sample in a study of T cells after yellow fever vaccination. TCRdb reanalysed the 5' RACE reads using MiXCR and keeps one entry per CDR3 protein. The repertoire consists of more than 300,000 distinct CDR3 sequences, with roughly 10% occurring once and the leading ten covering 3% to 4%. Specimen: CD4+ T cells sorted from PBMCs, collected 45 days after the yellow fever booster vaccination. These receptors were collected from a man in his late teens or twenties who received the YFV17D yellow fever vaccine. Each CDR3 is given with its conserved first and last residue. The D gene is left open where the match is weak. Rows may omit the clone size; those that give it use once, few, many or a size class.

abundance: many
d_gene: NA
v_gene: TRBV10-3
j_gene: TRBJ2-1
CDR3aa: CAIGDNYNEQFF
CDR3nt: TGTGCCATCGGCGACAACTACAATGAGCAGTTCTTC

abundance: few
d_gene: TRBD1
v_gene: TRBV7-2
j_gene: TRBJ1-2
CDR3aa: CASSPQTGNSYYGYTF
CDR3nt: TGTGCCAGCAGCCCCCAGACAGGGAACAGTTACTATGGCTACACCTTC

abundance: few
d_gene: NA
v_gene: TRBV12-3/TRBV12-4
j_gene: TRBJ2-5
CDR3aa: CASSFAGEETQYF
CDR3nt: TGTGCCAGCAGTTTTGCAGGGGAAGAGACCCAGTACTTC

abundance: few
d_gene: NA
v_gene: TRBV4-1
j_gene: TRBJ1-1
CDR3aa: CASSQSPPNTEAFF
CDR3nt: TGCGCCAGCAGCCAGTCGCCACCTAACACTGAAGCTTTCTTT

abundance: few
d_gene: NA
v_gene: TRBV7-2
j_gene: TRBJ1-3
CDR3aa: CASSLAGIVTGNTIYF
CDR3nt: TGTGCCAGCAGCCTGGCGGGAATTGTAACTGGAAACACCATATATTTT

abundance: NA
d_gene: NA
v_gene: TRBV11-1
j_gene: TRBJ1-1
CDR3aa: CASSFSGTQMNTEAFF
CDR3nt: TGTGCCAGCAGCTTTTCCGGGACACAGATGAACACTGAAGCTTTCTTT

abundance: few
d_gene: NA
v_gene: TRBV5-1
j_gene: TRBJ1-1
CDR3aa: CASSLGQGLGNTEAFF
CDR3nt: TGCGCCAGCAGCTTGGGGCAGGGACTGGGGAACACTGAAGCTTTCTTT

abundance: NA
d_gene: TRBD2
v_gene: TRBV27
j_gene: TRBJ2-7
CDR3aa: CASSLERGTYEQYF
CDR3nt: TGTGCCAGCAGTTTAGAGCGGGGTACCTACGAGCAGTACTTC

abundance: NA
d_gene: NA
v_gene: TRBV6-2/TRBV6-3
j_gene: TRBJ1-5
CDR3aa: CAAGTDSNQPQHF
CDR3nt: TGTGCCGCCGGGACGGATAGCAATCAGCCCCAGCATTTT

abundance: few
d_gene: NA
v_gene: TRBV20-1
j_gene: TRBJ2-7
CDR3aa: CSARAQGGGFYEQYF
CDR3nt: TGCAGTGCTAGAGCCCAGGGCGGGGGCTTCTACGAGCAGTACTTC

abundance: NA
d_gene: NA
v_gene: TRBV5-5
j_gene: TRBJ2-1
CDR3aa: CASTSWRVEQFF
CDR3nt: TGTGCCAGCACCTCCTGGAGGGTTGAGCAGTTCTTC

abundance: NA
d_gene: TRBD2
v_gene: TRBV20-1
j_gene: TRBJ2-1
CDR3aa: CSALSPGRLAGSSGYNEQFF
CDR3nt: TGCAGTGCCCTAAGTCCAGGGAGGCTAGCGGGGTCGTCGGGTTACAATGAGCAGTTCTTC

abundance: NA
d_gene: NA
v_gene: TRBV10-3
j_gene: TRBJ1-1
CDR3aa: CATHLGRDTEAFF
CDR3nt: TGTGCCACCCATCTAGGGAGGGACACTGAAGCTTTCTTT

abundance: NA
d_gene: TRBD1
v_gene: TRBV12-3/TRBV12-4
j_gene: TRBJ2-2
CDR3aa: CASSFGRQGPSRELFF
CDR3nt: TGTGCCAGCAGTTTCGGCCGACAGGGCCCGAGTAGGGAGCTGTTTTTT

abundance: few
d_gene: NA
v_gene: TRBV9
j_gene: TRBJ1-2
CDR3aa: CASSVGQGGYTF
CDR3nt: TGTGCCAGCAGCGTAGGCCAAGGGGGCTACACCTTC

abundance: few
d_gene: NA
v_gene: TRBV5-1
j_gene: TRBJ1-6
CDR3aa: CASSLQGHNSPLHF
CDR3nt: TGCGCCAGCAGCTTGCAGGGCCATAATTCACCCCTCCACTTT

abundance: NA
d_gene: NA
v_gene: TRBV20-1
j_gene: TRBJ2-7
CDR3aa: CSAEADYEQYF
CDR3nt: TGCAGTGCCGAAGCCGATTACGAGCAGTACTTC